This T cell receptor (beta chain) came from a study of cytomegalovirus exposure and HLA in healthy donors. Study-level findings and limits: Follow-up analysis later connected one missense variant in DCLRE1C with trimming of TCR beta V- and J-genes. Per a prior analysis, the majority of TCR beta V segments were productive roughly 87% or roughly 30% of the time. Researchers catalogued 150 or so TCR beta chains as cytomegalovirus-associated.

Notes on this clone: Its antigen is not known.

In the PCR, 60 Vbeta and 13 Jbeta primers were used. Measured with immunoSEQ multiplex PCR; TCRdb has only the in-frame clones, and not every one. Among about 210,000 clones listed, about 80% were seen once. Germline CDR1 and CDR2: MNHEY and SVGAGI. V lost 2 bases and J lost 8, with 9 bases in between. The CDR3 is 13 residues long. Sequencing was done on a sample of PBMCs. The sequence derives from a woman aged 50 to 60 in good health and CMV-seropositive. The chain links TRBV6-5 to TRBJ2-2; D might be TRBD2 (6 bases). CDR3 sequence: CASSYGGKGELFF. The CDR3 DNA is TGTGCCAGCAGTTACGGCGGGAAAGGGGAGCTGTTTTTT.